The clone carrying this T cell receptor beta chain showed up many times. The antigen remains undetermined. The sample belongs to a study of regulatory T cells in long-lasting Graves disease. On the study more broadly: The term persistent Graves' disease signified upward of 5 years on antithyroid drugs with positive TSH receptor antibodies.

Construction of TCR beta libraries relied on iRepertoire HTBI primers and on Arm-PCR targeting CDR3 regions. TCRdb ran MiXCR on the multiplex PCR reads and lists one entry per CDR3 protein. This table has some 470,000 distinct CDR3 sequences, roughly 21% appearing once. Study-wide results and caveats: Persistent disease exhibited a predilection for TRBV28, TRBJ1-2 and TRBJ2-5.

V was clipped by 5 bases and J by 1 base; unmatched bases: 7. Germline V gene data show CDR1 as MDHEN and CDR2 as SYDVKM. This CDR3 contains 17 residues. Time point meaning: persistent/refractory GD, antithyroid drugs over 5 years with positive TRAb. The TCR library used RNA extracted from PBMCs. V and J are TRBV28 and TRBJ2-7; 14 nucleotides align to TRBD2. This TCR was sampled from a female donor with Graves disease. The sample was peripheral blood mononuclear cells (PBMCs), taken when the disease was refractory, from a patient treated with antithyroid drugs. In nucleotides, the CDR3 is TGTGCCAGCAGTAACGGACTAGCGGGGGGACCATCCTACGAGCAGTACTTC. It encodes CASSNGLAGGPSYEQYF.